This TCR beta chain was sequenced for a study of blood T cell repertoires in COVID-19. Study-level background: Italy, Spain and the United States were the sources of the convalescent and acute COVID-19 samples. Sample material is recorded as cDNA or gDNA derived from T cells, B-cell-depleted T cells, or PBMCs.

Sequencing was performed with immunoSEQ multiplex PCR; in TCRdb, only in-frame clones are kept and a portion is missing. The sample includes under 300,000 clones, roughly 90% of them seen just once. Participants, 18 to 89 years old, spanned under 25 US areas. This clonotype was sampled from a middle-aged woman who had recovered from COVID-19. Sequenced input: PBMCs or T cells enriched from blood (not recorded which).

CDR3 amino acids: CASSLVAGGRGETQYF. The CDR3 coding sequence is TGTGCCAGCAGCTTGGTCGCGGGGGGCCGGGGGGAGACCCAGTACTTC. The V gene is TRBV5-4, the J gene TRBJ2-5; 8 nucleotides agree with TRBD2. The CDR3 sequence is 16 residues long. Germline CDR1 reads SGHNT; CDR2 reads YYREEE (reference sequence). V gave up 0 bases and J gave up 5 bases; unmatched junction bases: 9.